The next 20 T cell receptor beta chains were all read from a single sample in a study of blood T cell repertoires in COVID-19. Generated by immunoSEQ multiplex PCR, the TCRdb table keeps only in-frame clones and is missing some. The data contain 50,000 to 75,000 clones, more than 70% of them seen just once; the ten biggest clones take up approximately 7.2%. Sequencing was done on a sample of peripheral blood. The receptors originated from a man aged 60 to 75 with acute or convalescent COVID-19.

This chain connects TRBV19 to TRBJ2-7; D possibly corresponds to TRBD1 (5 bases). This CDR3 contains 12 residues. Germline loops: CDR1 LNHDA, CDR2 SQIVND (reference sequence). V was pared by 4 bases and J by 3 bases, with 7 bases between. CDR3 bases: TGTGCCAGTAGTACAGGGTTCTACGAGCAGTACTTC. Translation: CASSTGFYEQYF.

The chain uses TRBV7-6 and TRBJ2-5, with TRBD2 matching over 7 bases. V gave up 4 bases and J gave up 1 base; unmatched junction bases: 6. CDR1 and CDR2 from the germline V gene are SGHVS and FNYEAQ. This CDR3 contains 15 residues. The CDR3 DNA follows: TGTGCCAGCAGCTCCGGGACTACATTCCAAGAGACCCAGTACTTC. Protein product: CASSSGTTFQETQYF.

The V call is TRBV3-1 (or the pseudogene TRBV3-2), the J call TRBJ2-7; 11 positions agree with TRBD2. Germline V gene data show CDR1 as LGHDT and CDR2 as YNNKEL (reference sequence). V lost 2 bases to trimming and J lost 2 bases; unmatched junction nucleotides: 5. The CDR3 has 16 residues. The CDR3 nucleotides are TGTGCCAGCAGCCAAAGTCTAGCGGGGGGACCCTACGAGCAGTACTTC. Translating it yields CASSQSLAGGPYEQYF.

J is TRBJ2-1 and V is TRBV15, with 11 bases lining up with TRBD2. Per germline, CDR1 LNHNV and CDR2 YYDKDF (reference sequence). The CDR3 runs 13 residues. The junction had 4 bases not matched to a gene; V was cut back by 8 bases and J by 7 bases. DNA for the CDR3: TGTGCCACCCTAGCGGGGGGTAGGAATGAGCAGTTCTTC. Translation gives CATLAGGRNEQFF. The whole variable domain, remainder taken from reference TRBV15 and TRBJ2-1, is DAMVIQNPRYQVTQFGKPVTLSCSQTLNHNVMYWYQQKSSQAPKLLFHYYDKDFNNEADTPDNFQSRRPNTSFCFLDIRSPGLGDTAMYLCATLAGGRNEQFFGPGTRLTVL.

The chain uses TRBV30 and TRBJ1-4, with D perhaps matching TRBD1 (5 bases). The CDR3 totals 17 residues. Germline CDR1 reads GTSNPN; CDR2 reads SVGIG (reference sequence). V was pared by 5 bases and J by 4 bases, with 23 bases between. This CDR3 reads CAWSGTQLMGRNEKLFF. DNA for the CDR3: TGTGCCTGGTCCGGGACTCAGCTGATGGGCCGTAATGAAAAACTGTTTTTT.

This clone was seen a single time. This chain connects TRBV19 to TRBJ2-6, with 9 bases identical to TRBD1. V shed 3 bases and J 0 bases; nucleotides not matched to a gene: 3. The CDR3 loop spans 17 amino acids. The germline CDR1 and CDR2 sequences are LNHDA and SQIVND (reference sequence). The CDR3 region has the DNA TGTGCCAGTAGTATGGGACAGGGACCCTCTGGGGCCAACGTCCTGACTTTC. Translation gives CASSMGQGPSGANVLTF.

The chain employs TRBV28 and TRBJ2-3, with a weak D call TRBD2 (5 bases). Germline CDR1 reads MDHEN; CDR2 reads SYDVKM. The CDR3 is 14 amino acids. The V and J ends lost 1 base and 5 bases respectively, with 10 bases between them. The CDR3 protein is CASSLLREKDTQYF. The CDR3 nucleotides are TGTGCCAGCAGTTTATTACGGGAAAAAGATACGCAGTATTTT.

This clone is judged medium-sized. The chain couples TRBV2 to TRBJ1-2, with TRBD1 matching over 7 bases. The CDR3 is 12 residues long. After removal of 8 bases from V and 6 bases from J, the junction contained 6 bases not matched to a gene. Germline V gene lookup returns CDR1 SNHLY and CDR2 FYNNEI. CDR3 sequence: CASQGQVDGYTF. CDR3 nucleotide sequence: TGTGCCAGCCAAGGACAGGTTGATGGCTACACCTTC.

The chain links TRBV4-2 to TRBJ1-2; TRBD1 agrees at 8 bases. CDR3 length: 14 residues. Unmatched junction bases numbered 6, after V lost 2 bases and J lost 7 bases. The germline gives CDR1 LGHNA, CDR2 YNFKEQ. CDR3 region: CASSQPGTGRGYTF. In DNA, the CDR3 is TGTGCCAGCAGCCAACCCGGGACAGGTCGTGGCTACACCTTC.

The rearrangement joins TRBV6-5 to TRBJ2-5; TRBD1 matches at 7 bases. With V trimmed by 2 bases and J by 0 bases, 3 bases remained unmatched. The CDR3 totals 15 residues. CDR1 is MNHEY and CDR2 is SVGAGI in the germline V gene. The CDR3 nucleotides are TGTGCCAGCAGTTACGGGACAGCCTACCAAGAGACCCAGTACTTC. It specifies CASSYGTAYQETQYF.

V and J are TRBV7-2 and TRBJ2-7; 8 bases line up with TRBD2. The V segment lost 1 base and the J segment 1 base; nucleotides outside the gene matches: 3. The V gene's germline CDR1 is SGHTA and CDR2 FQGNSA. The CDR3 has 15 residues. For the CDR3, the DNA is TGTGCCAGCAGCTTAGGCGGGGGGACTTCCTACGAGCAGTACTTC. Translation gives CASSLGGGTSYEQYF.

The chain links TRBV6-6 to TRBJ1-5, with TRBD1 matching 7 bases. V shed 7 bases and J 7 bases; nucleotides not matched to a gene: 13. Germline assignment: CDR1 MNHNY and CDR2 SVGAGI (reference sequence). This CDR3 spans 15 amino acids. CDR3 sequence reads: CASTAHDRAGQPQHF. CDR3 nucleotide sequence: TGTGCCAGCACCGCCCACGACAGGGCTGGACAGCCCCAGCATTTT.

The rearrangement links TRBV28 to TRBJ1-2; a weak D match, TRBD1 (6 bases). Germline-derived CDR1 and CDR2 are MDHEN and SYDVKM. Trimming left V 7 bases short and J 5 bases short, with 20 bases between. The CDR3 covers 15 residues. The CDR3 nucleotides are TGTGCCAGCACCCCTCGGCGGGGGCGCGGGTATGGCTACACCTTC. Encoded protein: CASTPRRGRGYGYTF.

The gene calls are TRBV28 and TRBJ1-2, with 9 bases identical to TRBD1. V was pared by 6 bases and J by 8 bases, with 10 bases of the junction left unmatched. The germline V gene has CDR1 MDHEN and CDR2 SYDVKM. The CDR3 extends over 14 amino acids. CDR3 DNA: TGTGCCAGCAGACGCAGGGACAGGGCAATCGGCTACACCTTC. This translates into CASRRRDRAIGYTF.

This CDR3 is CAISGQFRAGGYQNTEAFF. In DNA form, the CDR3 reads TGTGCCATCAGTGGGCAATTTCGGGCAGGGGGTTATCAGAACACTGAAGCTTTCTTT. The gene calls are TRBV10-3 and TRBJ1-1, with 7 bases aligning to TRBD1. This CDR3 region has 19 residues. Germline lookup yields CDR1 ENHRY and CDR2 SYGVKD. The junction had 18 bases not matched to a gene; V was cut back by 4 bases and J by 1 base.

This clone was observed a few times. This chain connects TRBV7-9 to TRBJ2-2; perhaps TRBD2 as D (5 bases). Deletions cut 4 bases from V and 6 bases from J, with 18 bases between. The V gene's germline CDR1 is SEHNR and CDR2 FQNEAQ (reference sequence). The CDR3 contains 16 residues. The CDR3 DNA reads as TGTGCCAGCAGCTCCGGGATCGGCTTTTGGTCCGGGGAGCTGTTTTTT. Its translation: CASSSGIGFWSGELFF.

This clone is a singleton in its sample. The chain couples TRBV12-3 or TRBV12-4 to TRBJ1-4, with TRBD1 matching 9 bases. This CDR3 has 13 residues. Trimming at V came to 6 bases and at J to 7 bases, leaving 3 bases not matched to a gene. This chain's CDR3 is CASRQGAGEKLFF. The DNA for the CDR3 is TGTGCCAGCAGACAGGGGGCTGGTGAAAAACTGTTTTTT.

The chain employs TRBV11-2 and TRBJ2-1; the match to TRBD2 covers 9 bases. V dropped 4 bases and J dropped 6; count of bases not matched to a gene: 13. CDR3 length: 17 residues. Per the germline V gene, CDR1 is SGHAT and CDR2 is FQNNGV. The CDR3: CASSSTRGGGALNEQFF. The DNA for the CDR3 is TGTGCCAGCAGCTCGACACGGGGCGGGGGGGCCCTCAATGAGCAGTTCTTC.

The CDR3 coding sequence is TGCGCCAGCAGCTTGGTAGGGGGCATTTACGAGCAGTACTTC. As protein: CASSLVGGIYEQYF. The genes are TRBV5-1 and TRBJ2-7; 7 bases map to TRBD1. The CDR3 consists of 14 residues. Germline-derived CDR1 and CDR2 are SGHRS and YFSETQ. The ends lost 0 bases at V and 4 bases at J; junction bases unmatched: 4.

The V call is TRBV5-1, the J call TRBJ2-2, with 9 bases aligning to TRBD1. V was pared by 4 bases and J by 3 bases, with 7 bases of the junction left unmatched. The CDR3 has 16 residues. Germline V gene data show CDR1 as SGHRS and CDR2 as YFSETQ. CDR3 sequence reads: CASSVDGTGYTGELFF. CDR3 nucleotide sequence: TGCGCCAGCAGCGTGGACGGGACAGGGTACACCGGGGAGCTGTTTTTT.